A single sample gave rise to the 21 T cell receptor beta chains below, sequenced in a study of human T cells and chemical hapten exposure. From the RACE reads, TCRdb called clonotypes with MiXCR, one entry per CDR3 protein. The sample records 79,000 or so distinct CDR3 sequences, around a third being singletons. Time point: patch test 1, 2 weeks after DPC sensitization. As to treatment: therapeutic diphenylcyclopropenone sensitization with weekly scalp DPC. Sample: whole blood, taken in connection with sensitization to the hapten diphenylcyclopropenone (DPC). Source of these receptors: a man aged 35 to 55 with alopecia areata. Some clones in this sample may be carry-over from other donors' samples.

This chain's CDR3 is CASIPRGGFEQYF. Written as DNA, the CDR3 is TGTGCCAGCATCCCCAGGGGGGGGTTCGAGCAGTACTTC. V usage is TRBV28 and J usage is TRBJ2-7; D might be TRBD1 or TRBD2, each matching 7 bases. V was pared by 7 bases and J by 6 bases, with 16 bases between. Per the germline V gene, CDR1 is MDHEN and CDR2 is SYDVKM. This CDR3 region has 13 residues.

V gene TRBV6-2 or TRBV6-3 combines with J gene TRBJ2-1; 8 bases are a match to TRBD2. V lost 5 bases and J lost 4; bases outside the gene matches: 4. The germline V gene encodes CDR1 MNHEY and CDR2 SVGEGT. This CDR3 is 14 amino acids long. In DNA, the CDR3 is TGTGCCAGCAGTAAGCCTAGCGGGTACAATGAGCAGTTCTTC. Encoded protein: CASSKPSGYNEQFF.

This chain uses TRBV11-1 with TRBJ2-1; 8 bases line up with TRBD2. The CDR3 is made up of 17 amino acids. With 1 base clipped from V and 1 base from J, the junction kept 6 bases outside the gene matches. Germline CDR1 is SGHAT and CDR2 is FQDESV (reference sequence). CDR3 sequence (DNA): TGTGCCAGCAGCTTAGGACTACTAGCGGTGTCCTACAATGAGCAGTTCTTC. This codes for CASSLGLLAVSYNEQFF. The full variable domain, completed using reference TRBV11-1 and TRBJ2-1, is EAEVAQSPRYKITEKSQAVAFWCDPISGHATLYWYRQILGQGPELLVQFQDESVVDDSQLPKDRFSAERLKGVDSTLKIQPAELGDSAMYLCASSLGLLAVSYNEQFFGPGTRLTVL.

V is TRBV12-3 or TRBV12-4 and J is TRBJ2-7, with 10 positions matching TRBD1. The CDR3 is 13 residues long. The ends lost 5 bases at V and 6 bases at J; junction bases unmatched: 4. In DNA form, the CDR3 reads TGTGCCAGCAGTATCCGGACAGGGGGCGAGCAGTACTTC. Its translation is CASSIRTGGEQYF.

This clonotype showed up just a few times. This chain connects TRBV20-1 to TRBJ1-1; D remains unclear. V lost 1 base to trimming and J lost 4 bases, with 10 bases between them. This CDR3 has 13 amino acids. Germline CDR1 reads DFQATT; CDR2 reads SNEGSKA (reference sequence). CDR3 coding DNA: TGCAGTGCTAGAGGAGAGTCTGGCACTGAAGCTTTCTTT. Protein product: CSARGESGTEAFF.

The chain recombines TRBV4-2 with TRBJ1-5, with 10 bases fitting TRBD1. The trim removed 3 bases at V and 8 bases at J, leaving 4 bases unmatched. This CDR3 region has 14 residues. Germline V gene lookup returns CDR1 LGHNA and CDR2 YNFKEQ. In DNA, the CDR3 is TGTGCCAGCAGCCAGAGACAGGGGGCTGAGCCCCAGCATTTT. It yields the protein CASSQRQGAEPQHF.

This clonotype has just a few counts. CDR3 coding DNA: TGTGCCAGCAGCGTGGGACAGGGCCGCGGGGAGACCCAGTACTTC. This gives the protein CASSVGQGRGETQYF. The chain is built from TRBV7-3 and TRBJ2-5; TRBD1 aligns across 9 bases. Per germline, CDR1 SGHTA and CDR2 FQGTGA. There are 15 residues in the CDR3. Unmatched junction bases numbered 9, after V lost 5 bases and J lost 5 bases.

This clonotype showed up just a few times. The chain has TRBV7-3 and TRBJ2-1; unclear D gene. Germline V gene data show CDR1 as SGHTA and CDR2 as FQGTGA. Trimming removed 5 bases from V and 4 bases from J, with 9 bases in between. The CDR3 runs 13 residues. CDR3 sequence: CASSPQVYNEQFF. CDR3 DNA: TGTGCCAGCAGCCCGCAAGTATACAATGAGCAGTTCTTC.

This clonotype has only a few counts. The chain uses TRBV7-2 and TRBJ2-3; D is unresolved. The CDR3 spans 14 residues. Germline V gene sequence: CDR1 SGHTA, CDR2 FQGNSA. Trimming took off 1 base at V and 0 bases at J, with 5 bases between the two ends. This chain's CDR3 is CASSLDPSTDTQYF. CDR3 bases: TGTGCCAGCAGCTTAGACCCGAGCACAGATACGCAGTATTTT.

CDR3 sequence: CASSDRGDRAANEQYF. The CDR3 region has the DNA TGTGCCAGCAGTGATCGTGGGGACAGGGCGGCCAACGAGCAGTACTTC. The V call is TRBV25-1, the J call TRBJ2-7; 9 nucleotides line up with TRBD1. CDR1 MGHDK and CDR2 SYGVNS come from the germline V gene. There are 16 residues in the CDR3. Germline trimming cut 3 bases from V and 5 bases from J; bases unmatched to any gene: 11.

In its sample, this clonotype ranks as medium-sized. The genes are TRBV27 and TRBJ2-5, with D unresolved. The germline V and J ends were trimmed by 4 bases and 2 bases, with 2 bases remaining between them. Germline V CDR1 and CDR2: MNHEY, SMNVEV (reference sequence). The CDR3 loop spans 11 amino acids. The CDR3 is CASSSQETQYF. The CDR3 DNA is TGTGCCAGCAGTTCACAAGAGACCCAGTACTTC.

The chain uses TRBV20-1 and TRBJ2-7; the D is unclear. With 5 bases removed from V and 2 bases from J, the gap between germline ends came to 7 bases. Germline V gives CDR1 DFQATT, CDR2 SNEGSKA (reference sequence). The CDR3 is 11 amino acids. The CDR3, as DNA: TGCAGTGCTTCCACACCCTACGAGCAGTACTTC. As protein: CSASTPYEQYF.

This clonotype was picked up a small number of times. V is TRBV20-1 and J is TRBJ2-3; 9 bases fit TRBD2. The CDR3 extends over 13 amino acids. Looked up from germline, CDR1 is DFQATT and CDR2 is SNEGSKA (reference sequence). V trimming: 5 bases; J trimming: 0 bases; junction bases outside the gene matches: 0. The CDR3 is CSALAGSTDTQYF. The DNA for the CDR3 is TGCAGTGCTCTAGCGGGGAGCACAGATACGCAGTATTTT.

The sample holds a few counts of this clonotype. The chain combines TRBV3-1 with TRBJ2-7; no reliable D call. Between the trimmed V and J ends, which lost 4 bases and 6 bases, there was a span of 13 bases. In germline, CDR1 is LGHDT, CDR2 YNNKEL (reference sequence). This CDR3 is 13 amino acids long. Written as DNA, the CDR3 is TGTGCCAGCAGCCCATATAACCCGGGCGAGCAGTACTTC. This codes for CASSPYNPGEQYF.

The chain joins TRBV28 to TRBJ2-1, with TRBD2 as a possible D gene (6 bases). This CDR3 has 14 residues. V was cut by 6 bases and J by 7 bases, with 16 bases left in between. CDR1 MDHEN and CDR2 SYDVKM come from the germline V gene. The CDR3 coding sequence is TGTGCCAGCAGCCCGGGGGTCAGGGTGAATGAGCAGTTCTTC. It codes for CASSPGVRVNEQFF.

This chain uses TRBV11-1 with TRBJ1-1, with D tentatively TRBD1 (5 bases). Germline CDR1 is SGHAT and CDR2 is FQDESV (reference sequence). The CDR3 runs to 16 residues. V was trimmed by 3 bases and J by 2 bases, leaving 16 bases between them. CDR3 DNA sequence: TGTGCCAGCAGCTTTCGACGGGGAGGGGCAAACACTGAAGCTTTCTTT. Translating it yields CASSFRRGGANTEAFF.

Many counts were recorded for this clonotype. The chain combines TRBV6-1 with TRBJ2-7; 11 bases agree with TRBD2. Germline loops: CDR1 MNHNS, CDR2 SASEGT. The CDR3 contains 16 residues. Losses at the gene ends were 0 bases for V and 2 bases for J; bases not matched to a gene: 3. Written as DNA, the CDR3 is TGTGCCAGCAGTGAAGCGGCGACTAGCGGGGCCTACGAGCAGTACTTC. Its translation is CASSEAATSGAYEQYF.

This clonotype showed up just a few times. This chain links TRBV27 with TRBJ2-7; the D is unclear. Germline V gene data show CDR1 as MNHEY and CDR2 as SMNVEV (reference sequence). The CDR3 length is 15 residues. V was clipped by 2 bases and J by 1 base, with 12 bases between them. For the CDR3, the DNA is TGTGCCAGCAGTTTAGGTCTTGCTATTTCCTACGAGCAGTACTTC. It specifies CASSLGLAISYEQYF.

This clonotype came up a few times. Here the CDR3 reads CASSFLTGQEKLFF. The CDR3 DNA reads TGTGCCAGCAGTTTCTTAACAGGGCAAGAAAAACTGTTTTTT. The chain recombines TRBV12-3 or TRBV12-4 with TRBJ1-4; D is possibly TRBD1 (6 bases). The CDR3 is 14 amino acids. The V and J ends lost 3 bases and 8 bases respectively, with 13 bases between them.

This clonotype was seen more than once but under ten times. This chain links TRBV12-3 or TRBV12-4 with TRBJ2-1; a weak D match, TRBD2 (5 bases). The CDR3 length is 15 residues. With 6 bases removed from V and 7 bases from J, the gap between germline ends came to 19 bases. The CDR3 loop is CASRDRERRTNEQFF. The CDR3 nucleotides are TGTGCCAGCAGGGACCGGGAAAGGAGGACGAATGAGCAGTTCTTC.

CDR3 protein: CASRAGPTGYNEQFF. The CDR3 DNA is TGCGCCAGCCGCGCGGGACCTACAGGGTACAATGAGCAGTTCTTC. V usage is TRBV10-2 and J usage is TRBJ2-1, with D tentatively TRBD1 or TRBD2 (6 bases each). CDR3 length equals 15 residues. From germline, CDR1 is WSHSY and CDR2 SAAADI. With 8 bases removed from V and 4 bases from J, the gap between germline ends came to 18 bases.